Sequencing of this TCR beta chain was carried out in a study of blood T cells in healthy people across ages. Germline-derived CDR1 and CDR2 are SGHDT and YYEEEE. CDR3 length: 18 amino acids. V was clipped by 0 bases and J by 4 bases; unmatched bases: 12. Combining a sample-barcoded 5' primer with a J-beta primer mix, a second PCR ran for 7 to 11 cycles. In TCRdb, the 5' RACE reads were re-called with MiXCR into one record per CDR3 protein. The profile covers approximately 1,700,000 distinct CDR3 sequences, with approximately 39% appearing a single time and roughly 23% taken by the ten largest. This chain uses TRBV5-6 with TRBJ1-5; TRBD1 agrees at 8 bases. This TCR derives from a human donor in good health. Specimen: blood. CDR3 loop: CASSLALLGTGENQPQHF. The CDR3 nucleotides read TGTGCCAGCAGCTTGGCCTTATTAGGGACAGGCGAAAATCAGCCCCAGCATTTT. Filled out from reference TRBV5-6 and TRBJ1-5, the complete variable domain reads DAGVTQSPTHLIKTRGQQVTLRCSPKSGHDTVSWYQQALGQGPQFIFQYYEEEERQRGNFPDRFSGHQFPNYSSELNVNALLLGDSALYLCASSLALLGTGENQPQHFGDGTRLSIL.